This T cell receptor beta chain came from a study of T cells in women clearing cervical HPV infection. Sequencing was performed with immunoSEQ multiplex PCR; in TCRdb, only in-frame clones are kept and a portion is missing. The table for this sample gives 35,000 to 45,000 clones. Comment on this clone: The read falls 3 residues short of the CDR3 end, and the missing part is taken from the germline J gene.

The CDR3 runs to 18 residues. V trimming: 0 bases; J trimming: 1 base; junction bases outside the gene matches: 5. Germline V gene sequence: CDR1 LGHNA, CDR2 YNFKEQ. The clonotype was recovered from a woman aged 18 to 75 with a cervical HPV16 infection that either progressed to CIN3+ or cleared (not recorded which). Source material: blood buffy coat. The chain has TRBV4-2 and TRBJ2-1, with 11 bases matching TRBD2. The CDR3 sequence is CASSQDTSGGVSYNEQFF. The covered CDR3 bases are TGTGCCAGCAGCCAAGACACTAGCGGGGGAGTGTCCTACAATGAG.